The next 8 T cell receptor beta chains were all read from a single sample in a study of regulatory T cells in long-lasting Graves disease. Indicated time point: newly diagnosed GD, antithyroid drugs for less than 3 months. RNA isolated from PBMCs was used to make the TCR library. Library construction for TCR beta used iRepertoire HTBI primers and Arm-PCR of CDR3 regions. TCRdb re-derived calls from the multiplex PCR reads in MiXCR, one entry per CDR3 protein. The data show 400,000 to 500,000 distinct CDR3 sequences, with about 15% seen just once and around a tenth held by the top ten. The sample was also reused in another study, on T cells in Graves' hyperthyroidism and ophthalmopathy.

Material: peripheral blood mononuclear cells (PBMCs), obtained at new diagnosis, from a patient treated with antithyroid drugs. Receptors were obtained from a woman in her 30s with Graves disease.

V usage is TRBV4-1 and J usage is TRBJ2-6; no reliable D call. Germline assignment: CDR1 MGHRA and CDR2 YSYEKL. V was cut by 2 bases and J by 2 bases, with 7 bases left in between. The CDR3 consists of 15 residues. Here the CDR3 DNA reads TGCGCCAGCAGCCAACCGAGGACTGGGGCCAACGTCCTGACTTTC. This gives the protein CASSQPRTGANVLTF.

Many counts were recorded for this clonotype. The gene calls are TRBV18 and TRBJ2-3, with D perhaps being TRBD1 or TRBD2 (5 bases each). Trimming removed 6 bases from V and 4 bases from J, with 11 bases in between. The CDR3 has 13 residues. Germline CDR1 is KGHSH and CDR2 is LQKENI. CDR3 residues: CASSPRGPDTQYF. The CDR3 nucleotides read TGTGCCAGCTCCCCTCGGGGCCCAGATACGCAGTATTTT.

This clonotype was found a few times. This chain joins TRBV6-5 and TRBJ2-2, with 8 bases matching TRBD1. The CDR3 is 18 residues long. V shed 4 bases, J shed 1 base, and the junction held 11 bases outside the gene matches. CDR1 and CDR2 (germline): MNHEY, SVGAGI. For the CDR3, the DNA is TGTGCCAGCAGTTCCTCAGGGGGCGGCCTAGGGAACACCGGGGAGCTGTTTTTT. Translating it yields CASSSSGGGLGNTGELFF.

This clonotype was detected only a few times. One end of the junction fails to match germline, which may point to a read error. The V and J genes are TRBV20-1 and TRBJ2-2; perhaps TRBD2 as D (5 bases). The CDR3 runs to 15 residues. The germline V gene has CDR1 DFQATT and CDR2 SNEGSKA (reference sequence). This CDR3 is CSAIALGLNIGELFF. The CDR3 nucleotides are TGCAGTGCTATCGCCCTCGGACTTAACATCGGGGAGCTGTTTTTT.

This clonotype was counted many times. At one end the junction does not follow the germline gene, possibly because of a read error. The chain links TRBV28 to TRBJ1-1; no reliable D call. Germline-derived CDR1 and CDR2 are MDHEN and SYDVKM. The CDR3 totals 11 residues. The CDR3 sequence: CASSWNSEAFF. Written as DNA, the CDR3 is TGTGCCAGCAGTTGGAACAGTGAAGCTTTCTTT.

This clonotype was picked up many times. The chain joins TRBV18 to TRBJ2-7; the match to TRBD2 covers 7 bases. V lost 6 bases to trimming and J lost 9 bases; unmatched junction nucleotides: 17. The germline V gene encodes CDR1 KGHSH and CDR2 LQKENI. This CDR3 spans 15 amino acids. The CDR3 DNA is TGTGCCAGCTCCATGGGGAGCGGGGCCCCCGACGGGCAGTACTTC. Translated: CASSMGSGAPDGQYF.

This clonotype was recorded many times. The chain carries TRBV20-1 and TRBJ2-1, with TRBD2 matching 12 bases. The germline V gene has CDR1 DFQATT and CDR2 SNEGSKA (reference sequence). V was pared by 6 bases and J by 5 bases, with 8 bases of the junction left unmatched. The CDR3 has 15 residues. CDR3 loop: CSAKLAGGPHNEQFF. For the CDR3, the DNA is TGCAGTGCGAAGCTAGCGGGAGGGCCACACAATGAGCAGTTCTTC.

With respect to this clonotype: A much larger clone differs from this one at a single base, so this may be a read error. The chain combines TRBV5-4 with TRBJ2-5; the match to TRBD2 covers 9 bases. Germline V gives CDR1 SGHNT, CDR2 YYREEE (reference sequence). This CDR3 has 17 residues. CDR3 loop: CASSLVGAGGAGETQHF. In DNA form, the CDR3 reads TGTGCCAGCAGCTTGGTGGGTGCGGGAGGGGCTGGGGAGACCCAGCACTTC.